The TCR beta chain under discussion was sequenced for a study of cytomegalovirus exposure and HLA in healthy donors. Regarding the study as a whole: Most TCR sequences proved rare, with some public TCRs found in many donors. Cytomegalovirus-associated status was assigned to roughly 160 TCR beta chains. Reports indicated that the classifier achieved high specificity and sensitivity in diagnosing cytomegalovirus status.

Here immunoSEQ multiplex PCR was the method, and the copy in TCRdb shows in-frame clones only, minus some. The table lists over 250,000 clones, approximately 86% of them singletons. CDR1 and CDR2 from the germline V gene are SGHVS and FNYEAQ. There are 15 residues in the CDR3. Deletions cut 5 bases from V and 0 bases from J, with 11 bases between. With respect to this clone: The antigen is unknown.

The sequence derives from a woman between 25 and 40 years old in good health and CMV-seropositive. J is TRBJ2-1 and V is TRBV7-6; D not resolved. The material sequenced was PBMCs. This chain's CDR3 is CASSRPGRSYNEQFF. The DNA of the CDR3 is TGTGCCAGCAGCCGACCGGGTCGCTCCTACAATGAGCAGTTCTTC.